Sequencing of this T cell receptor (beta chain) was carried out in a study of T cell repertoires in cytomegalovirus infection. Study in general: A matching HLA type, together with CMV infection, was signaled by public TCR beta signatures. Study results and limitations: It was HLA-C-restricted CMV-specific TCR beta clonotypes that dominated the response ex vivo. Of the TCR beta families, the public ones yielded a cumulative frequency that identified carriers of CMV plus the relevant HLA.

The table lists this clonotype with a few counts. Its antigen is still unknown. TCRdb used MiXCR to reprocess the reads, holding one entry per CDR3 protein. The repertoire holds 150,000 to 200,000 distinct CDR3 sequences, 28% seen once, with 30% to 35% in the top ten. The ends were cut back, 3 bases at V and 7 bases at J, with 22 bases in the middle. This CDR3 region has 15 residues. CDR1 and CDR2 from the germline V gene are DFQATT and SNEGSKA (reference sequence). V is TRBV20-1 and J is TRBJ2-7; D is undetermined. The sample was PBMCs. This TCR was sampled from a human donor in good health (CMV status not recorded). Some clones in this sample may be carry-over from other donors' samples. In DNA, the CDR3 is TGCAGTGCTAGGTTTCCCGGGCCGGCCCGGTGGGAGCAGTACTTC. It translates to CSARFPGPARWEQYF.